This T cell receptor (beta chain) was recovered during a study of regulatory T cells in long-lasting Graves disease. Findings of the study overall: Shared public clonotypes totalled 2,500 to 3,500 in persistent patients, compared with approximately 970 in new patients.

Trimming took 6 bases from V and 4 from J, leaving 15 bases between them. Germline V CDR1 and CDR2: MNHEY, SMNVEV (reference sequence). This CDR3 has 14 residues. The time point: persistent/refractory GD, antithyroid drugs over 5 years with positive TRAb. The TCR library used RNA extracted from PBMCs. The patients were enrolled through endocrinology in Xi'an, China. This clonotype was observed many times. Its target is unknown. For TCR beta, libraries came from iRepertoire HTBI primers and Arm-PCR of CDR3 regions. A single record per CDR3 protein comes from TCRdb applying MiXCR to the multiplex PCR reads. The table records some 420,000 distinct CDR3 sequences, around a fifth of them present only once.

The sequencing used peripheral blood mononuclear cells (PBMCs), collected when the disease was refractory, from a patient treated with antithyroid drugs. The receptor was derived from a female donor with Graves disease. The chain links TRBV27 to TRBJ1-2; no reliable D call. The CDR3 DNA reads TGTGCCAGCAGCTTCGGTGGACCCTCCTATGGCTACACCTTC. This encodes CASSFGGPSYGYTF.